The present entry profiles one T cell receptor (beta chain) with its context. Antigen unknown. CDR3 size: 13 residues. The ends were cut back, 3 bases at V and 4 bases at J, with 9 bases in the middle. The germline gives CDR1 MNHEY, CDR2 SVGAGI. Autoimmune disease history or systemic immunosuppression excluded patients. Clones were read by immunoSEQ multiplex PCR, and TCRdb kept only the in-frame ones, dropping some. The data hold around 83,000 clones, with about 91% observed a single time. The entry originates in a study of OX40 agonist ivuxolimab in advanced cancers. Study summary: Checkpoint inhibitors had been given previously to about 40% of patients. Partial response was recorded in three patients: one hepatocellular carcinoma and two cutaneous melanoma cases. Whole-study results and caveats: The study found that CD8+ T cells averaged more expanded clones than CD4+.

This TCR derives from an adult with an advanced solid tumor such as melanoma, head and neck, liver or kidney cancer. The chain has TRBV6-5 and TRBJ1-2; D is unclear. Sequenced here: CD4+ or CD8+ T cells sorted from blood, sampled in a trial of the OX40 agonist ivuxolimab. The CDR3 DNA is TGTGCCAGCAGTTATAAGCCGGTCTATGGCTACACCTTC. Protein: CASSYKPVYGYTF.